The T cell receptor beta chain under discussion was sequenced for a study of blood T cell repertoires in COVID-19. The wider study: The origin of the acute and convalescent COVID-19 samples was the United States, Italy and Spain.

The length of the CDR3 is 13 residues. Germline V gene sequence: CDR1 LNHDA, CDR2 SQIVND (reference sequence). V lost 8 bases, J lost 2 bases, and 5 bases stayed unmatched. As originally analysed: Estimation of nucleated cell counts was performed using reference gene primer amplification. Sequencing used immunoSEQ multiplex PCR; TCRdb keeps in-frame clones, though not all of them. Clonal size and the V and J genes are those of that table, whereas D and trimming came from the DNA. The table includes 200,000 or so clones, around nine tenths detected once. Followed over time, Seattle patients had been enrolled while infection was active.

The sequenced sample was peripheral blood. V and J are TRBV19 and TRBJ1-1, with 7 nucleotides matching TRBD1. The receptor was derived from a man in his fifties or sixties with COVID-19, enrolled during active disease. DNA for the CDR3: TGTGCCAGTGGAACAGGGGCAAACACTGAAGCTTTCTTT. This encodes CASGTGANTEAFF.